This T cell receptor (beta chain) was profiled in a study of T-cell memory formation after mild COVID-19. The V and J ends lost 5 bases and 6 bases respectively, with 9 bases between them. Germline lookup yields CDR1 SGDLS and CDR2 YYNGEE. This CDR3 region has 12 residues. TCRdb recomputed calls from the 5' RACE reads with MiXCR, one row per CDR3 protein. The sample lists approximately 450,000 distinct CDR3 sequences; over 15% were seen once. Input material: PBMCs or a T cell subset sorted from them (not recorded which). The clonotype originates from an adult woman who had mild COVID-19 (a few samples of this study predate the infection). Cell type and time point are not known. This chain connects TRBV9 to TRBJ1-5; a possible D gene is TRBD1 (5 bases). CDR3 loop: CASRGRGQPQHF. The CDR3 DNA reads as TGTGCCAGCAGGGGGAGGGGTCAGCCCCAGCATTTT.